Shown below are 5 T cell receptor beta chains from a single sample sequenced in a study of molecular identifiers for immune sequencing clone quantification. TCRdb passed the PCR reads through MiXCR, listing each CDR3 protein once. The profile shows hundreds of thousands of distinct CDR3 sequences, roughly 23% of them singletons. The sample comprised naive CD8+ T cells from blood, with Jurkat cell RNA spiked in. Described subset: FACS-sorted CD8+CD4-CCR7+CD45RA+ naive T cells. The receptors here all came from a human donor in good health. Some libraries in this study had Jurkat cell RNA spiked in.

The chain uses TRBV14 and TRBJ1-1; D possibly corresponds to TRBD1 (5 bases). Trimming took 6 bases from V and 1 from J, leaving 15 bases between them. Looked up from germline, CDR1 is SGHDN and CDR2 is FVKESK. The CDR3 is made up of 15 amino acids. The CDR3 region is CASRLSGAPNTEAFF. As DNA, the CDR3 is TGTGCCAGCAGATTATCCGGGGCCCCGAACACTGAAGCTTTCTTT.

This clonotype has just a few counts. In DNA, the CDR3 is TGTGCCAGTAGTATTCCTACAAGCGGCCCCTACAATGAGCAGTTCTTC. Translation: CASSIPTSGPYNEQFF. This rearrangement joins TRBV19 to TRBJ2-1; possible D gene TRBD2, 5 bases. Germline CDR1 is LNHDA and CDR2 is SQIVND (reference sequence). The CDR3 totals 16 residues. Trimming pared 3 bases from V and 2 bases from J, leaving 14 bases between.

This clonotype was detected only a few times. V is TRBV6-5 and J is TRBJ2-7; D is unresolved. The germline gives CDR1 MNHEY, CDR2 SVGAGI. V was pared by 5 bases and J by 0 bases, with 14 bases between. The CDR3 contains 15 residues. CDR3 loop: CASSQGPSLSYEQYF. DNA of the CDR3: TGTGCCAGCAGTCAAGGGCCCTCCCTCTCCTACGAGCAGTACTTC.

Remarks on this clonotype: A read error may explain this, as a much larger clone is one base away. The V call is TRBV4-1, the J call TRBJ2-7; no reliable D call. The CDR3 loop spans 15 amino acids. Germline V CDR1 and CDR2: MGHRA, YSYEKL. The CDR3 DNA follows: TGCGCCCGCAGCCAAGTACCCGCCCAGCTTTACGAGCAGTACTTC. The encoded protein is CARSQVPAQLYEQYF.

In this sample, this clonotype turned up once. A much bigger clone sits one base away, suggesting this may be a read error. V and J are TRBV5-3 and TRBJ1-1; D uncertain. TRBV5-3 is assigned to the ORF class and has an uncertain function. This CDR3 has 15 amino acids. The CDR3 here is CASSLLPTTITEAFF. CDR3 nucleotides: TGTGCCAGCAGCTTGCTTCCGACAACGATCACTGAAGCTTTCTTT.